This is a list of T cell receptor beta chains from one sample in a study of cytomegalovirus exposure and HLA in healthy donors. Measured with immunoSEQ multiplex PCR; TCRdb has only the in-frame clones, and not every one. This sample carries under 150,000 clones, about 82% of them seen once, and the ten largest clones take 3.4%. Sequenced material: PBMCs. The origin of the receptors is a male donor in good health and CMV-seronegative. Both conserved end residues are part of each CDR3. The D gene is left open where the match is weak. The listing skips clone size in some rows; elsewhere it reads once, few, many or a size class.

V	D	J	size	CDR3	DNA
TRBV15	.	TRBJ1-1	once	CATCQTRGGTEAFF	TGTGCCACTTGCCAGACTCGAGGGGGCACTGAAGCTTTCTTT
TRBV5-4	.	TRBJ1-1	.	CASSPPGREGTEAFF	TGTGCCAGCAGCCCCCCGGGCCGGGAGGGAACTGAAGCTTTCTTT
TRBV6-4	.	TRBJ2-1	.	CASSEEPGKYNEQFF	TGTGCCAGCAGCGAAGAACCGGGAAAATACAATGAGCAGTTCTTC
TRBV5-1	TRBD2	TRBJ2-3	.	CASSPFIAGGTDTQYF	TGCGCCAGCTCCCCATTCATAGCGGGGGGCACAGATACGCAGTATTTT
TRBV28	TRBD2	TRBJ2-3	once	CASSLGSGSLSVVDTQYF	TGTGCCAGCAGTTTAGGTAGCGGGTCCCTTTCGGTGGTAGATACGCAGTATTTT
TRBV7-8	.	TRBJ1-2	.	CASSLLELNYGYTF	TGTGCCAGCAGCTTACTTGAACTGAACTATGGCTACACCTTC
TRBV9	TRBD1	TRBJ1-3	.	CASSVDGTGGGNTIYF	TGTGCCAGCAGCGTAGATGGTACAGGGGGGGGCAACACCATATATTTT
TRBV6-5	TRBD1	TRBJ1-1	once	CASSPPGQGPTEAFF	TGTGCCAGCAGTCCTCCGGGACAGGGGCCCACTGAAGCTTTCTTT
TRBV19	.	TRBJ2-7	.	CASSAPAGLSYEQYF	TGTGCCAGTAGTGCCCCCGCCGGACTGAGCTACGAGCAGTACTTC
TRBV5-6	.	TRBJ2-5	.	CASSLPSEETQYF	TGTGCCAGCAGCTTGCCGTCAGAAGAGACCCAGTACTTC
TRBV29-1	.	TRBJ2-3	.	CSVDGNQGTDTQYF	TGCAGCGTTGATGGCAATCAGGGTACAGATACGCAGTATTTT
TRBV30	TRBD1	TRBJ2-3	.	CAWSGTGGTDTQYF	TGTGCCTGGAGTGGGACAGGGGGCACAGATACGCAGTATTTT
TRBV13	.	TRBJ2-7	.	CASSLDGQVYEQYF	TGTGCCAGCAGCTTAGATGGACAAGTCTACGAGCAGTACTTC
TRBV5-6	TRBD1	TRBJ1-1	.	CASSRTGGLAEAFF	TGTGCCAGCAGCCGGACAGGGGGCTTAGCTGAAGCTTTCTTT
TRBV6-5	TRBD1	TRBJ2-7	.	CASSYRRQGSHEQYF	TGTGCCAGCAGTTACCGGAGACAGGGGAGCCACGAGCAGTACTTC
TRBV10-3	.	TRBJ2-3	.	CAISESADYTDTQYF	TGTGCCATCAGTGAGTCGGCGGATTACACAGATACGCAGTATTTT
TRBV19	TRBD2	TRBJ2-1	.	CASSIASGRPSPYNEQFF	TGTGCCAGTAGTATAGCTAGCGGGAGGCCGTCCCCCTACAATGAGCAGTTCTTC
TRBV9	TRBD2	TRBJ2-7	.	CASSVGGSGDYEQYF	TGTGCCAGCAGCGTCGGTGGTAGCGGGGACTACGAGCAGTACTTC
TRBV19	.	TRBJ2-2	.	CASSPRSLARTPTGELFF	TGTGCCAGTAGTCCTCGCTCCCTAGCGCGGACACCCACCGGGGAGCTGTTTTTT
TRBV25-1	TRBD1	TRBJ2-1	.	CASSGTGTYNEQFF	TGTGCCAGCAGTGGGACAGGGACCTACAATGAGCAGTTCTTC
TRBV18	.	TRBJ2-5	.	CASSPPEETQYF	TGTGCCAGCTCACCACCGGAGGAGACCCAGTACTTC
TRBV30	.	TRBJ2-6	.	CAWIPGGSGANVLTF	TGTGCCTGGATACCCGGGGGCTCTGGGGCCAACGTCCTGACTTTC
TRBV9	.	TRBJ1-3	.	CASSVAGTLGGNTIYF	TGTGCCAGCAGCGTAGCTGGGACTTTAGGGGGAAACACCATATATTTT
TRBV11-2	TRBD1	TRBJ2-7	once	CASSLAGTVGHEQYF	TGTGCCAGCAGCTTAGCCGGGACAGTGGGTCACGAGCAGTACTTC
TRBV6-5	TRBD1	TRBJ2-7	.	CASRPGQGSYEQYF	TGTGCCAGCCGACCGGGACAGGGGTCCTACGAGCAGTACTTC
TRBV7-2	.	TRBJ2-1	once	CASSPRTEYNEQFF	TGTGCCAGCAGCCCAAGGACAGAGTACAATGAGCAGTTCTTC
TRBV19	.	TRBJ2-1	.	CASSRSADSYNEQFF	TGTGCCAGTAGTCGGTCTGCCGACTCCTACAATGAGCAGTTCTTC
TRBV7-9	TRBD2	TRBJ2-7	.	CSLAGSSYEQYF	TGTTCCCTAGCGGGGTCCTCCTACGAGCAGTACTTC
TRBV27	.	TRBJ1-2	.	CASSRGTEYGYTF	TGTGCCAGCAGCCGCGGGACGGAGTATGGCTACACCTTC
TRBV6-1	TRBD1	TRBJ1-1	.	CASRGTGEKAFF	TGTGCCAGCAGAGGGACAGGGGAAAAAGCTTTCTTT
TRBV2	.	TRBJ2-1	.	CASRTRDTSYNEQFF	TGTGCCAGTAGAACCAGGGACACCTCCTACAATGAGCAGTTCTTC
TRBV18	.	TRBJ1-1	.	CASSPDGVAAFF	TGTGCCAGCTCACCCGACGGGGTCGCGGCTTTCTTT
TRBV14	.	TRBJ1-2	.	CASSQYPGLIYGYTF	TGTGCCAGCAGCCAATATCCAGGCCTAATCTATGGCTACACCTTC
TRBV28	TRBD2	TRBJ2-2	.	CASSLTPGTSEQTGELFF	TGTGCCAGCAGTCTAACTCCCGGGACTAGCGAACAGACCGGGGAGCTGTTTTTT
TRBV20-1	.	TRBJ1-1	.	CSASKERTFF	TGCAGTGCTAGTAAAGAGCGAACTTTCTTT
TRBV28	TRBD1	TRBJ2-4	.	CASSWDSKNIQYF	TGTGCCAGCAGTTGGGACAGCAAAAACATTCAGTACTTC
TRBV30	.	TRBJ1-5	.	CAWSVRGRGHQPQHF	TGTGCCTGGAGTGTACGGGGCAGGGGTCATCAGCCCCAGCATTTT
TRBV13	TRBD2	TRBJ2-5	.	CASSPLGTSEGQETQYF	TGTGCCAGCAGCCCCCTCGGGACTAGCGAGGGACAAGAGACCCAGTACTTC
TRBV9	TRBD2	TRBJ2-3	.	CASSVNLAVRDTQYF	TGTGCCAGCAGCGTAAACCTAGCGGTTAGAGATACGCAGTATTTT
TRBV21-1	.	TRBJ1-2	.	CASSKGSRTGSNYGYTF	TGTGCCAGCAGCAAAGGGTCCAGGACAGGATCTAACTATGGCTACACCTTC
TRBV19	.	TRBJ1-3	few	CATQVGYEAGNTIYF	TGTGCCACGCAGGTGGGCTACGAAGCTGGAAACACCATATATTTT